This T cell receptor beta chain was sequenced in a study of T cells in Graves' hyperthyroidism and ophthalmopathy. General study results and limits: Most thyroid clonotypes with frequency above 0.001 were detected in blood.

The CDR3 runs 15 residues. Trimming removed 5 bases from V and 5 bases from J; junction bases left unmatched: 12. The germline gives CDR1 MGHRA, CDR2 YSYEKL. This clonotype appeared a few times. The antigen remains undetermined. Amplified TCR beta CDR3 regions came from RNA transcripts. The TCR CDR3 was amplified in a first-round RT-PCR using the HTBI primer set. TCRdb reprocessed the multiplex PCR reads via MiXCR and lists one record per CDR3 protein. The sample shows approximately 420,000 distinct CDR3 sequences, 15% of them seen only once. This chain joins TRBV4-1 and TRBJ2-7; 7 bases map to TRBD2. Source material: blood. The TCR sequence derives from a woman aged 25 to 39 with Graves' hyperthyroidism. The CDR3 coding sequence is TGCGCCAGCAGCGACGAGAAAGCGGGATCGGACGAGCAGTACTTC. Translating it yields CASSDEKAGSDEQYF.